The 8 T cell receptor beta chains listed next were all sequenced from one sample in a study of blood T cell repertoires in COVID-19. Repertoires were generated with immunoSEQ multiplex PCR, while TCRdb's copy carries only in-frame clones and drops some. This sample has some 250,000 clones; approximately 85% occur once, and the top ten carry around 0.7%. The source material was peripheral blood. These receptors came from a human donor in a cohort sampled during active COVID-19.

This clone was seen just once. The chain has TRBV15 and TRBJ2-7, with 8 bases fitting TRBD1. Germline assignment: CDR1 LNHNV and CDR2 YYDKDF (reference sequence). V gave up 0 bases and J gave up 5 bases; unmatched junction bases: 6. The CDR3 totals 15 residues. The CDR3 is CATSREDRGGHEQYF. Written as DNA, the CDR3 is TGTGCCACCAGCAGAGAAGACAGGGGAGGCCACGAGCAGTACTTC.

As regards this clone: Other DNA sequences in this sample translate to the same CDR3. The chain recombines TRBV6-2 or TRBV6-3 with TRBJ2-7; 9 bases line up with TRBD2. CDR3 size: 14 residues. V was pared by 2 bases and J by 1 base, with 0 bases of the junction left unmatched. Germline V gives CDR1 MNHEY, CDR2 SVGEGT. The DNA of the CDR3 is TGTGCCAGCAGTTACCTAGCGGGGTCCTACGAGCAGTACTTC. This gives the protein CASSYLAGSYEQYF.

The rearrangement joins TRBV14 to TRBJ1-1, with D possibly matching TRBD1 (5 bases). CDR1 is SGHDN and CDR2 is FVKESK in the germline V gene. The CDR3 is made up of 16 amino acids. V gave up 1 base and J gave up 3 bases, with 15 bases separating them. CDR3 amino acids: CASSQGLGEEDTEAFF. The CDR3 DNA follows: TGTGCCAGCAGCCAAGGGTTAGGGGAGGAGGACACTGAAGCTTTCTTT. The full variable domain, rest sourced from reference TRBV14 and TRBJ1-1, is EAGVTQFPSHSVIEKGQTVTLRCDPISGHDNLYWYRRVMGKEIKFLLHFVKESKQDESGMPNNRFLAERTGGTYSTLKVQPAELEDSGVYFCASSQGLGEEDTEAFFGQGTRLTVV.

This chain joins TRBV4-3 and TRBJ1-2; 7 bases map to TRBD1. With 1 base clipped from V and 1 base from J, the junction kept 6 bases outside the gene matches. Per germline, CDR1 LGHNA and CDR2 YSLEER. The CDR3 is 16 residues long. CDR3 region: CASSQVTGVFNYGYTF. The CDR3 DNA is TGCGCCAGCAGCCAAGTCACAGGGGTTTTTAACTATGGCTACACCTTC.

This rearrangement joins TRBV7-2 to TRBJ1-3; D is undetermined. Trimming cost V 5 bases and J 3 bases, with 5 bases left between them. Germline loops: CDR1 SGHTA, CDR2 FQGNSA. This CDR3 spans 12 amino acids. The CDR3 is CASSPFGNTIYF. CDR3 bases: TGTGCCAGCAGCCCCTTTGGAAACACCATATATTTT.

This clone has only one observation. The V and J genes are TRBV7-3 and TRBJ2-5; TRBD1 is a possible D gene (6 bases). Trimming stripped 1 base from V and 4 bases from J, with 10 bases between. The germline gives CDR1 SGHTA, CDR2 FQGTGA. This CDR3 has 14 amino acids. The CDR3 nucleotides read TGTGCCAGCAGCTTAAATACAGGGTCAGAGACCCAGTACTTC. Translated, it gives CASSLNTGSETQYF.

The chain combines TRBV9 with TRBJ2-3; TRBD1 matches 7 bases. Germline V gene data show CDR1 as SGDLS and CDR2 as YYNGEE. CDR3 length: 14 residues. J gave up 13 bases and V 4 bases, and 15 bases lay outside the gene matches. CDR3 nucleotides: TGTGCCAGCAGCCCAACCCGAGACAGGGTATGGGAGTATTTT. Amino acids: CASSPTRDRVWEYF.

This chain uses TRBV4-1 with TRBJ2-5; 7 nucleotides line up with TRBD1. Trimming cost V 3 bases and J 0 bases; bases outside gene matches: 10. Per the germline V gene, CDR1 is MGHRA and CDR2 is YSYEKL. The CDR3 has 17 amino acids. CDR3 residues: CASSHGRRGKYQETQYF. CDR3 coding DNA: TGCGCCAGCAGCCATGGCCGCAGGGGGAAGTACCAAGAGACCCAGTACTTC.